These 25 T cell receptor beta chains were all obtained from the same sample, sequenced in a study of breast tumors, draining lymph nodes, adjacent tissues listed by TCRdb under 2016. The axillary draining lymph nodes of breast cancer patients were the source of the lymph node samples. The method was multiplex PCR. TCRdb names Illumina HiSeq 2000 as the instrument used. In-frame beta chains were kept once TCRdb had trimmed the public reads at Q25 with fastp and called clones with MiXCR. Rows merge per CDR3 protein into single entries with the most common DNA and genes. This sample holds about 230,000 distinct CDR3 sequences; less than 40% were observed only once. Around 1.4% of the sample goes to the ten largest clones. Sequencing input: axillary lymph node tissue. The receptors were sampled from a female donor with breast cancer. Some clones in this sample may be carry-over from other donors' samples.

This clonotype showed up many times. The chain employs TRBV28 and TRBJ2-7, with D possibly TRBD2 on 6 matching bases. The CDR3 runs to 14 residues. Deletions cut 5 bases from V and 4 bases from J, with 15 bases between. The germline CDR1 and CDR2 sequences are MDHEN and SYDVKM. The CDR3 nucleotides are TGTGCCAGCAGTCCCCTTGAGGGGAGGTACGAGCAGTACTTC. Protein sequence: CASSPLEGRYEQYF. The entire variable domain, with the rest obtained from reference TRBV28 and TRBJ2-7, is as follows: DVKVTQSSRYLVKRTGEKVFLECVQDMDHENMFWYRQDPGLGLRLIYFSYDVKMKEKGDIPEGYSVSREKKERFSLILESASTNQTSMYLCASSPLEGRYEQYFGPGTRLTVT.

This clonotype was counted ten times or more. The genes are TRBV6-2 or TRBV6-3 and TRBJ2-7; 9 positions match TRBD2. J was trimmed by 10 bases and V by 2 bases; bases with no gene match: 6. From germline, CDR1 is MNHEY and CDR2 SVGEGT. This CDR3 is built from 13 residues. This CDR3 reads CASSYGGRASQYF. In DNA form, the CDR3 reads TGTGCCAGCAGTTACGGCGGGAGGGCCTCTCAGTACTTC.

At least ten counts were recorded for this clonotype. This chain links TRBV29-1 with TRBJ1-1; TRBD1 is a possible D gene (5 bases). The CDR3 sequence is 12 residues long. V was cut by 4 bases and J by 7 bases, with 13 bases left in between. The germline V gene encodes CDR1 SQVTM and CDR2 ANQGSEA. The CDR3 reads CSVGGGGSEAFF. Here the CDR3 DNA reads TGCAGCGTTGGGGGCGGAGGGAGTGAAGCTTTCTTT.

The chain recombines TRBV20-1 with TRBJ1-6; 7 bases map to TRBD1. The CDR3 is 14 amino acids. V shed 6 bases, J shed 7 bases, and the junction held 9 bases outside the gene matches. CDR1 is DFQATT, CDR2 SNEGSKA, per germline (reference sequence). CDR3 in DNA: TGCAGTGCCAGACCCGGACAGGAAAATTCACCCCTCCACTTT. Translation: CSARPGQENSPLHF.

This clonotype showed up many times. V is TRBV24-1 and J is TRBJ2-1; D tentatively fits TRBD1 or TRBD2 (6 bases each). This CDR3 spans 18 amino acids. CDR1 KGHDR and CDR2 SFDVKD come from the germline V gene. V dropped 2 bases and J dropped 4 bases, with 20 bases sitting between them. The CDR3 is CATSDSGHIQGRYNEQFF. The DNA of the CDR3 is TGTGCCACCAGTGATTCCGGACATATTCAGGGGAGGTACAATGAGCAGTTCTTC.

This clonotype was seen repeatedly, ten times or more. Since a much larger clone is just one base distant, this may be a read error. CDR3 bases: TGCAGTGCTTTAGACAGGGGCTATGGCTCCACCTTC. This codes for CSALDRGYGSTF. This rearrangement joins TRBV20-1 to TRBJ1-2; 8 nucleotides match TRBD1. The CDR3 runs 12 residues. Germline lookup yields CDR1 DFQATT and CDR2 SNEGSKA (reference sequence).

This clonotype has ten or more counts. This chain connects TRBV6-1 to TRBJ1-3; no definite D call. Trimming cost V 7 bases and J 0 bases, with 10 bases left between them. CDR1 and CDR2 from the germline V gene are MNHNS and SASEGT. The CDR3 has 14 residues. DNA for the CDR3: TGTGCCAGCAAATCGGAACGCTCTGGAAACACCATATATTTT. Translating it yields CASKSERSGNTIYF.

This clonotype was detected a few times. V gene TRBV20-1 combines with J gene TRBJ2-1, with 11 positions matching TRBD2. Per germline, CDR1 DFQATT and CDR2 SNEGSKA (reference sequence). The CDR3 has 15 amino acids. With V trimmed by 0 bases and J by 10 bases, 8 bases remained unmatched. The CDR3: CSARDQLAGAWEQFF. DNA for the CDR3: TGCAGTGCTAGAGATCAACTAGCGGGAGCCTGGGAGCAGTTCTTC.

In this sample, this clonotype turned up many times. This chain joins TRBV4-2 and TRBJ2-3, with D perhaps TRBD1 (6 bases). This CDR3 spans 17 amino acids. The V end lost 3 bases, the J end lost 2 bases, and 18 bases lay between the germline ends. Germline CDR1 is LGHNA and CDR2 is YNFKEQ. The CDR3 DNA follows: TGTGCCAGCAGCCAGGCGAATGACAGGTTCTCCACAGATACGCAGTATTTT. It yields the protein CASSQANDRFSTDTQYF.

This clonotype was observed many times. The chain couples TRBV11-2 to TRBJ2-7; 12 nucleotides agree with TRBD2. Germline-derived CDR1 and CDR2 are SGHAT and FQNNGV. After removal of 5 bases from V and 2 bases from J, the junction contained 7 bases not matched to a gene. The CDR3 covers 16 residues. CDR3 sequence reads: CASSARTSGIAYEQYF. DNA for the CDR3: TGTGCCAGCAGCGCACGGACTAGCGGGATAGCCTACGAGCAGTACTTC.

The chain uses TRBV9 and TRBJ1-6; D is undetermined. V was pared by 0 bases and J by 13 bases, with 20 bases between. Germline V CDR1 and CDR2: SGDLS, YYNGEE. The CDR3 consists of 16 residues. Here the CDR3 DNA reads TGTGCCAGCAGCGTAGGTGGAGTTATGGGGTATTTCCCCCTCCACTTT. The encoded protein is CASSVGGVMGYFPLHF.

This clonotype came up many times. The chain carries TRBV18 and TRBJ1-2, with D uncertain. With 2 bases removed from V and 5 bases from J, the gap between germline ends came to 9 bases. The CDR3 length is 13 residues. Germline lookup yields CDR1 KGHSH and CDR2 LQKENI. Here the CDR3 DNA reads TGTGCCAGCTCACCAGGGTTGAATTATGGCTACACCTTC. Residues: CASSPGLNYGYTF.

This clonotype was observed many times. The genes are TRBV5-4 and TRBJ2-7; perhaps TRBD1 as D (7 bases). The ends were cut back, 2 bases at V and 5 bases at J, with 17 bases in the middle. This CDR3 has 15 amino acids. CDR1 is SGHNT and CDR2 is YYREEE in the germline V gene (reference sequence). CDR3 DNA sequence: TGTGCCAGCAGCTTATACGCAGGGGGGTTCCACGAGCAGTACTTC. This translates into CASSLYAGGFHEQYF.

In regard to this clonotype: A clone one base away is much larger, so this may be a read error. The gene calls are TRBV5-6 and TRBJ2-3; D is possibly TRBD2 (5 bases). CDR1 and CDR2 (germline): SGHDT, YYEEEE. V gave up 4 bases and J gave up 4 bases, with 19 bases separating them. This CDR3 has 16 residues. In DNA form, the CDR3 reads TGTGCCAGCAGCAAGAAAACTACCGGGATTTCAGATACGCAGTATTTT. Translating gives CASSKKTTGISDTQYF.

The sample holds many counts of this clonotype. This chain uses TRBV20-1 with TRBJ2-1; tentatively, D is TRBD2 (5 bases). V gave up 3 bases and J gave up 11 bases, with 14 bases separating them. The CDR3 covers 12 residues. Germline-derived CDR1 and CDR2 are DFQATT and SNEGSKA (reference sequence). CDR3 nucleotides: TGCAGTGCTAGTACTAGTCGAGTAAAGCAGTTCTTC. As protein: CSASTSRVKQFF.

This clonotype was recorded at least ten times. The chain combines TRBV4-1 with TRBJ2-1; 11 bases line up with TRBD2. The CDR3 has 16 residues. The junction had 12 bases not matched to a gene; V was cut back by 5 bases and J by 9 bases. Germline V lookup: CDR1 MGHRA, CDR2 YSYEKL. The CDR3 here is CASSVGRTSGYSEQFF. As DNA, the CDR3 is TGCGCCAGCAGCGTCGGACGGACTAGCGGGTATAGTGAGCAGTTCTTC.

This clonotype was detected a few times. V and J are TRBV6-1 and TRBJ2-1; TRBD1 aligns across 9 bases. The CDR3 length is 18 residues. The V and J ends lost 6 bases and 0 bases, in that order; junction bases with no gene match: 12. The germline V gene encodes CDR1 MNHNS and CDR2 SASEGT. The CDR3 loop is CASRTSPGTGSSYNEQFF. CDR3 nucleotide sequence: TGTGCCAGCAGAACAAGTCCCGGGACAGGGAGCTCCTACAATGAGCAGTTCTTC.

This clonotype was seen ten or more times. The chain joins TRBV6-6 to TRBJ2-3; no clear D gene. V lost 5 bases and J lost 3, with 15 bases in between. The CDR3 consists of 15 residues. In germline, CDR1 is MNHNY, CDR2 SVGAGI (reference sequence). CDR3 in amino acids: CASSHEPQTTDTQYF. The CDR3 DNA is TGTGCCAGCAGTCACGAGCCCCAAACGACAGATACGCAGTATTTT.

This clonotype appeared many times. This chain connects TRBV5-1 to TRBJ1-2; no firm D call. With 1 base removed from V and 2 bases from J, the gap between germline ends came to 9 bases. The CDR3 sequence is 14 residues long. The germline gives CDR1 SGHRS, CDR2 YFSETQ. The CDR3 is CASSLWGSNYGYTF. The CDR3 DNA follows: TGCGCCAGCAGCTTGTGGGGTAGCAACTATGGCTACACCTTC.

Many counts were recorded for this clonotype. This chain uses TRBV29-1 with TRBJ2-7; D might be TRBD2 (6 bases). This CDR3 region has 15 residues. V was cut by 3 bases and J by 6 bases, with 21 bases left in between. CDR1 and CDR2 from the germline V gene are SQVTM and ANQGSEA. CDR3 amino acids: CSVEPVEGRTGEQYF. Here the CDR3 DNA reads TGCAGCGTTGAGCCGGTGGAGGGCCGAACGGGCGAGCAGTACTTC.

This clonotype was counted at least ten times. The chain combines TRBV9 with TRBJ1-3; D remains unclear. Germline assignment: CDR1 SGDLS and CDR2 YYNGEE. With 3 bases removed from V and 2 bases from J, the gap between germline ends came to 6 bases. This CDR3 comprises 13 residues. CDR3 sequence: CASSDSPGNTIYF. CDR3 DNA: TGTGCCAGCAGCGACAGTCCTGGAAACACCATATATTTT.

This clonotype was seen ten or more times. The CDR3: CASSFDSYEQYF. The CDR3 bases are TGTGCCAGCAGCTTCGACTCGTACGAGCAGTACTTC. This chain connects TRBV12-3 or TRBV12-4 to TRBJ2-7; D call uncertain. V was trimmed by 6 bases and J by 4 bases, leaving 10 bases between them. The CDR3 covers 12 residues.

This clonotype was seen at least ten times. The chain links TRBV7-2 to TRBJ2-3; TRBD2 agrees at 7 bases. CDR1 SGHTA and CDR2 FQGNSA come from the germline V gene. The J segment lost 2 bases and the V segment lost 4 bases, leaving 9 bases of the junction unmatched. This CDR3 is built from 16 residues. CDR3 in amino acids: CASSSGGLAITDTQYF. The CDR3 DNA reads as TGTGCCAGCAGCTCGGGGGGACTGGCCATCACAGATACGCAGTATTTT.

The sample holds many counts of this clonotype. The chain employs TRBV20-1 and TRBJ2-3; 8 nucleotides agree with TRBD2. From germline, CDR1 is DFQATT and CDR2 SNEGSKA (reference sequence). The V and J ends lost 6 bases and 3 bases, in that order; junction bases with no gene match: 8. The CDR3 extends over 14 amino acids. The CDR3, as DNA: TGCAGTGCCCCTCCAGCGGGAGAGACAGATACGCAGTATTTT. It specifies CSAPPAGETDTQYF.

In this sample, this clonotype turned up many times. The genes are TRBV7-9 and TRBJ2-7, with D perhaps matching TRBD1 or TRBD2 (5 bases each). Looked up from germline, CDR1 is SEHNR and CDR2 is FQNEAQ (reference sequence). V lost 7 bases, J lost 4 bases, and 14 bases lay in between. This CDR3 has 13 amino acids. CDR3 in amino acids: CASIGTRPYEQYF. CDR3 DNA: TGTGCCAGCATCGGGACCCGCCCTTACGAGCAGTACTTC.